The 20 T cell receptor beta chains below come from one sample, sequenced in a study of response to subunit inactivated influenza vaccine. TCRdb reanalysed the RT-PCR reads using MiXCR and keeps one entry per CDR3 protein. Seen here are fewer than 700,000 distinct CDR3 sequences, 10% to 15% observed once, and the top ten hold about an eighth. The sequencing here drew on PBMCs from blood, taken more than 35 days after vaccination. These receptors originate from a man aged 50-60 years who received an inactivated influenza vaccine.

A few counts support this clonotype. CDR3 loop: CASSLNALGTNEQYF. In nucleotides, the CDR3 is TGCGCCAGCAGCTTGAATGCACTCGGGACGAACGAGCAGTACTTC. V usage is TRBV5-1 and J usage is TRBJ2-7; the D gene could be TRBD1 or TRBD2 (5 bases each). Germline loops: CDR1 SGHRS, CDR2 YFSETQ. There are 15 residues in the CDR3. V lost 1 base to trimming and J lost 5 bases, with 16 bases between them.

The chain couples TRBV11-1 to TRBJ1-2; D gene uncertain. CDR1 and CDR2 (germline): SGHAT, FQDESV (reference sequence). V lost 5 bases to trimming and J lost 4 bases, with 14 bases between them. The CDR3 sequence is 14 residues long. CDR3 amino acids: CASSLSLGSYGYTF. CDR3 nucleotide sequence: TGTGCCAGCAGCCTTAGCCTTGGGAGCTATGGCTACACCTTC.

This clonotype has at least ten counts. This sequence joins TRBV12-3 or TRBV12-4 and TRBJ2-2; 7 positions agree with TRBD1. The CDR3 is made up of 15 amino acids. J was trimmed by 2 bases and V by 6 bases; bases with no gene match: 6. CDR3 amino acids: CASSRDRANTGELFF. The CDR3 DNA sequence: TGTGCCAGCAGCCGCGACAGGGCAAACACCGGGGAGCTGTTTTTT.

The CDR3 DNA reads as TGCAGTGCAGGACAGGGTGGGGCAGAGACCCAGTACTTC. Protein: CSAGQGGAETQYF. V usage is TRBV20-1 and J usage is TRBJ2-5; 8 bases agree with TRBD1. With V trimmed by 6 bases and J by 4 bases, 7 bases remained unmatched. The CDR3 covers 13 residues. The germline gives CDR1 DFQATT, CDR2 SNEGSKA (reference sequence).

This clonotype came up a few times. The J gene is TRBJ2-7, the V gene TRBV12-3 or TRBV12-4; D is unresolved. V shed 6 bases and J shed 1 base, with 10 bases lying between them. This CDR3 has 13 residues. CDR3 DNA: TGTGCCAGCAGGCCTACATCTTCCTACGAGCAGTACTTC. It codes for CASRPTSSYEQYF.

The genes are TRBV28 and TRBJ2-2; maybe TRBD2 (6 bases). V lost 5 bases and J 0 bases, leaving 13 bases between the germline ends. This CDR3 spans 16 amino acids. CDR1 is MDHEN, CDR2 SYDVKM, per germline. The CDR3 nucleotides are TGTGCCAGCAGTCTCCTTTGGGGGGCGAACACCGGGGAGCTGTTTTTT. As protein: CASSLLWGANTGELFF. Full variable domain (missing parts from reference TRBV28 and TRBJ2-2): DVKVTQSSRYLVKRTGEKVFLECVQDMDHENMFWYRQDPGLGLRLIYFSYDVKMKEKGDIPEGYSVSREKKERFSLILESASTNQTSMYLCASSLLWGANTGELFFGEGSRLTVL.

This clonotype was seen a few times. The chain employs TRBV7-9 and TRBJ2-1; TRBD2 matches 13 bases. Germline assignment: CDR1 SEHNR and CDR2 FQNEAQ (reference sequence). The J segment lost 5 bases and the V segment lost 5 bases, leaving 3 bases of the junction unmatched. This CDR3 comprises 15 residues. CDR3: CASSGLAGAHNEQFF. DNA for the CDR3: TGTGCCAGCAGCGGACTAGCGGGGGCCCACAATGAGCAGTTCTTC.

The J gene is TRBJ2-1, the V gene TRBV20-1; 11 bases line up with TRBD2. CDR3 length: 15 residues. The trim removed 0 bases at V and 4 bases at J, leaving 2 bases unmatched. Germline V CDR1 and CDR2: DFQATT, SNEGSKA (reference sequence). CDR3 DNA: TGCAGTGCTAGAGAAGGGACTAGCGGTTACAATGAGCAGTTCTTC. Translated: CSAREGTSGYNEQFF.

V gene TRBV28 combines with J gene TRBJ2-4; D perhaps matches TRBD1 (6 bases). The CDR3 is 13 residues long. The germline V and J ends were trimmed by 5 bases and 2 bases, with 7 bases remaining between them. Germline V gene lookup returns CDR1 MDHEN and CDR2 SYDVKM. CDR3 region: CASSQGTKNIQYF. The CDR3 nucleotides are TGTGCCAGCAGTCAGGGGACCAAAAACATTCAGTACTTC.

The chain recombines TRBV7-6 with TRBJ2-2; D unclear. The germline V gene encodes CDR1 SGHVS and CDR2 FNYEAQ. V lost 1 base to trimming and J lost 1 base, with 10 bases between them. CDR3 size: 16 residues. The CDR3 region is CASSLVVAGNTGELFF. DNA of the CDR3: TGTGCCAGCAGCTTAGTAGTCGCAGGGAACACCGGGGAGCTGTTTTTT.

This clonotype appeared a few times. The chain joins TRBV12-3 or TRBV12-4 to TRBJ2-7; D might be TRBD1 or TRBD2, each matching 5 bases. The V gene lost 7 bases and the J gene lost 2 bases, with 18 bases spanning the gap. The CDR3 length is 15 residues. CDR3 amino acids: CASTHEGTLAYEQYF. The CDR3 DNA reads TGTGCCAGCACCCATGAGGGGACCCTCGCCTACGAGCAGTACTTC.

There are a few counts of this clonotype. V usage is TRBV21-1 and J usage is TRBJ1-2; the D call of TRBD1 is as the table states it, not checked on the DNA. TRBV21-1 is a listed pseudogene. The CDR3 spans 15 residues. The CDR3 DNA sequence: TGTGCCAGCAGCAAAGAAACGGGAAGGGCCTATGGCTACACCTTC. Translated, it gives CASSKETGRAYGYTF.

This clonotype has just a few counts. CDR3: CATGKEIRSPLHF. As DNA, the CDR3 is TGTGCCACCGGCAAAGAGATAAGGTCACCCCTCCACTTT. J is TRBJ1-6 and V is TRBV10-3; D gene uncertain. V gave up 10 bases and J gave up 10 bases, with 17 bases separating them. CDR1 and CDR2 (germline): ENHRY, SYGVKD. The CDR3 loop spans 13 amino acids.

V and J are TRBV20-1 and TRBJ2-7; TRBD2 matches 13 bases. This CDR3 is built from 15 residues. The germline V gene encodes CDR1 DFQATT and CDR2 SNEGSKA (reference sequence). J was trimmed by 7 bases and V by 6 bases; bases with no gene match: 12. In nucleotides, the CDR3 is TGCAGTGCCCTTAATCCCGGACTAGCGGGAGATGAGCAGTACTTC. Amino acid sequence: CSALNPGLAGDEQYF.

The CDR3 region is CSVEAVGAGVFEQYF. In nucleotides, the CDR3 is TGCAGCGTTGAAGCCGTTGGGGCGGGAGTTTTCGAGCAGTACTTC. The V call is TRBV29-1, the J call TRBJ2-7, with 7 bases that match TRBD2. Trimming at V came to 1 base and at J to 6 bases, leaving 12 bases not matched to a gene. CDR3 length: 15 amino acids. The germline V gene has CDR1 SQVTM and CDR2 ANQGSEA.

This clonotype was found many times. The chain has TRBV12-3 or TRBV12-4 and TRBJ1-3, with D uncertain. The CDR3 is 13 amino acids. V was cut by 0 bases and J by 3 bases, with 3 bases left in between. The CDR3 DNA reads as TGTGCCAGCAGTTTAGCGCTTGGAAACACCATATATTTT. Its protein product is CASSLALGNTIYF.

This clonotype was recorded a few times. The rearrangement uses TRBV20-1 and TRBJ2-3, with 7 nucleotides matching TRBD2. Germline V gene lookup returns CDR1 DFQATT and CDR2 SNEGSKA (reference sequence). This CDR3 comprises 14 residues. V lost 2 bases and J lost 1; bases outside the gene matches: 3. The CDR3 nucleotides are TGCAGTGCTAGACGCGGGGGACGCACAGATACGCAGTATTTT. It encodes CSARRGGRTDTQYF.

This clonotype was seen ten or more times. The chain uses TRBV5-1 and TRBJ1-2, with 10 bases that match TRBD1. The length of the CDR3 is 17 residues. Germline CDR1 and CDR2: SGHRS and YFSETQ. Trimming took 1 base from V and 6 from J; bases not matched to a gene: 12. CDR3 sequence: CASSLTPGQGPVDGYTF. The DNA of the CDR3 is TGCGCCAGCAGCTTGACTCCGGGACAGGGGCCTGTGGATGGCTACACCTTC.

There are a few counts of this clonotype. The chain uses TRBV3-1 and TRBJ2-3, with 10 bases fitting TRBD2. Germline assignment: CDR1 LGHDT and CDR2 YNNKEL (reference sequence). The CDR3 sequence is 18 residues long. Trimming took 0 bases from V and 6 from J; bases not matched to a gene: 12. The CDR3 protein is CASSQEGSGRALGDTQYF. CDR3 sequence (DNA): TGTGCCAGCAGCCAAGAAGGAAGCGGGAGGGCCCTCGGGGATACGCAGTATTTT.

The sample holds a few counts of this clonotype. V gene TRBV30 combines with J gene TRBJ2-4; 10 bases are shared with TRBD1. The CDR3 has 15 residues. CDR1 GTSNPN and CDR2 SVGIG come from the germline V gene (reference sequence). V lost 0 bases and J lost 9; bases outside the gene matches: 8. The CDR3 bases are TGTGCCTGGAGTGTGACAGGGGGCGCATCTGGCATTCAGTACTTC. Its protein product is CAWSVTGGASGIQYF.